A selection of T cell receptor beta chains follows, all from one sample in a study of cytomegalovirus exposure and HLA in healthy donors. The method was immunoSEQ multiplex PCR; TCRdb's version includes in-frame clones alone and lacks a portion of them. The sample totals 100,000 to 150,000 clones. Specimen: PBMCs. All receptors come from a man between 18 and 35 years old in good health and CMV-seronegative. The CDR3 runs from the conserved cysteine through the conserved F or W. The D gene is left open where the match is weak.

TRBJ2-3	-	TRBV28	CASGRDTDTQYF	TGTGCCAGCGGCAGGGATACAGATACGCAGTATTTT
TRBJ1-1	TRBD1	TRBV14	CASRRSGGETEAFF	TGTGCCAGCAGGCGTTCAGGGGGTGAAACTGAAGCTTTCTTT
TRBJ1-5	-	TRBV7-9	CASSAQGSKQPQHF	TGTGCCAGCAGCGCACAGGGCTCGAAGCAGCCCCAGCATTTT
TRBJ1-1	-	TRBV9	CASSLSGEGTEAFF	TGTGCCAGCAGCTTATCGGGGGAAGGGACTGAAGCTTTCTTT
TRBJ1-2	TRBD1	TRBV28	CASRDIAGTESYNYGYTF	TGTGCCAGCAGGGATATAGCCGGGACAGAGTCTTATAACTATGGCTACACCTTC
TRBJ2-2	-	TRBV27	CASSGWGAGELFF	TGTGCCAGCAGTGGTTGGGGCGCCGGGGAGCTGTTTTTT
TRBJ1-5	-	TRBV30	CAWSVRSRSNQPQHF	TGTGCCTGGAGTGTACGATCCAGGAGCAATCAGCCCCAGCATTTT
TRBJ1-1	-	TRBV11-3	CATTEPDTEAFF	TGTGCCACCACAGAGCCTGACACTGAAGCTTTCTTT
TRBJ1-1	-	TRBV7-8	CASSLTGYTEAFF	TGTGCCAGCAGCTTAACGGGGTACACTGAAGCTTTCTTT
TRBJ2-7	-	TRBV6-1	CASSDGGGYEQYF	TGTGCCAGCAGTGATGGAGGGGGCTACGAGCAGTACTTC
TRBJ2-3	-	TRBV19	CASSIVQVEGTQYF	TGTGCCAGTAGTATAGTACAGGTGGAAGGTACGCAGTATTTT
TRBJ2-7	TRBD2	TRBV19	CASRQKGGGNYEQYF	TGTGCCAGTAGGCAGAAGGGCGGGGGAAACTACGAGCAGTACTTC
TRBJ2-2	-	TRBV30	CAWSVNLVLSQAGELFF	TGTGCCTGGAGTGTAAATTTGGTTTTAAGTCAGGCCGGGGAGCTGTTTTTT
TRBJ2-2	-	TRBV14	CASSPLRAGNRYTGELFF	TGTGCCAGCAGCCCCCTTAGGGCGGGAAACCGGTACACCGGGGAGCTGTTTTTT
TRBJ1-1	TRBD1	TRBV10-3	CAIRRSTGGMNTEAFF	TGTGCCATCAGAAGATCGACAGGGGGGATGAACACTGAAGCTTTCTTT
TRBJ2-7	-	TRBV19	CATLNRSPGSYEQYF	TGTGCCACCCTCAACAGGTCCCCAGGCTCCTACGAGCAGTACTTC
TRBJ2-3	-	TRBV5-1	CASSLDFGTDTQYF	TGCGCCAGCAGCTTGGATTTCGGGACAGATACGCAGTATTTT
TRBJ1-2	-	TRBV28	CASRIQGYHGYTF	TGTGCCAGCAGAATACAGGGTTACCATGGCTACACCTTC
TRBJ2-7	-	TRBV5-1	CASMAGAASYEQYF	TGCGCCAGCATGGCTGGGGCGGCCTCCTACGAGCAGTACTTC
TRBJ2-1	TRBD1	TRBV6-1	CASSKAGTASYNEQFF	TGTGCCAGCAGTAAAGCCGGGACAGCTAGCTACAATGAGCAGTTCTTC
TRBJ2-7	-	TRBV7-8	CASSPSGYEQYF	TGTGCCAGCAGCCCAAGCGGCTACGAGCAGTACTTC
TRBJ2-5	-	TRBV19	CASSPLDQQKTQYF	TGTGCCAGTAGCCCCCTAGATCAACAAAAGACCCAGTACTTC
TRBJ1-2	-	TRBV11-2	CASSSPRGRANYGYTF	TGTGCCAGCAGCTCCCCCCGGGGTAGAGCTAACTATGGCTACACCTTC
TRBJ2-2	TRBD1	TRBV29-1	CSVQDRGGTGELFF	TGCAGCGTTCAGGACAGGGGAGGAACCGGGGAGCTGTTTTTT
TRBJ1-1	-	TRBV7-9	CASSFSRGSGEAFF	TGTGCCAGCAGCTTCAGTAGGGGGTCGGGTGAAGCTTTCTTT